Listed here are 21 T cell receptor beta chains from one sample, sequenced in a study of T cells in Graves' hyperthyroidism and ophthalmopathy (dated by TCRdb to the late 2010s). Library creation used multiplex PCR. Sequencing instrument: Illumina HiSeq 2000. The TCR beta CDR3 regions were amplified from RNA transcripts. For the first round of RT-PCR on the TCR CDR3, the HTBI primer set was used together with the Qiagen OneStep RT-PCR kit. The raw public reads went through TCRdb reprocessing: fastp at Q25, MiXCR clone calling, in-frame beta chains kept. Each CDR3 protein appears once, grouped with its most common genes and DNA. This sample holds roughly 500,000 distinct CDR3 sequences; 20% to 25% were observed only once. Around 54% of the sample comes from the top ten. Sequencing input: blood. The origin of the receptors is a woman in her 70s with Graves' ophthalmopathy.

This clonotype was seen a few times. The chain uses TRBV19 and TRBJ2-5; 8 bases align to TRBD1. CDR1 and CDR2 (germline): LNHDA, SQIVND (reference sequence). Germline trimming cut 2 bases from V and 2 bases from J; bases unmatched to any gene: 10. This CDR3 is 17 amino acids long. The CDR3 sequence is CASSITTGTGSQETQYF. CDR3 DNA: TGTGCCAGTAGTATAACCACCGGGACAGGCAGTCAAGAGACCCAGTACTTC. Based on the CDR3 plus reference TRBV19 and TRBJ2-5, the full variable domain is DGGITQSPKYLFRKEGQNVTLSCEQNLNHDAMYWYRQDPGQGLRLIYYSQIVNDFQKGDIAEGYSVSREKKESFPLTVTSAQKNPTAFYLCASSITTGTGSQETQYFGPGTRLLVL.

This clonotype was detected only a few times. This sequence joins TRBV5-1 and TRBJ2-2; 9 bases are shared with TRBD1. Unmatched junction bases numbered 6, after V lost 0 bases and J lost 6 bases. The germline CDR1 and CDR2 sequences are SGHRS and YFSETQ. The CDR3 is 16 residues long. CDR3 loop: CASSLDTGGVAGELFF. CDR3 nucleotide sequence: TGCGCCAGCAGCTTGGACACAGGGGGCGTCGCCGGGGAGCTGTTTTTT.

This clonotype occurred a few times. V is TRBV29-1 and J is TRBJ1-1, with 8 bases aligning to TRBD1. CDR1 SQVTM and CDR2 ANQGSEA come from the germline V gene. The CDR3 is 13 amino acids. V lost 5 bases to trimming and J lost 4 bases; unmatched junction nucleotides: 6. CDR3 DNA: TGCAGCGTTAGTCATGGGACAGGCACTGAAGCTTTCTTT. Translation: CSVSHGTGTEAFF.

The chain employs TRBV12-3 or TRBV12-4 and TRBJ2-7, with D maybe TRBD2 (5 bases). The CDR3 covers 15 residues. Trimming took 2 bases from V and 0 from J, leaving 11 bases between them. The CDR3, as DNA: TGTGCCAGCAGTTTATCTAGCCGGAGCTCCTACGAGCAGTACTTC. Protein sequence: CASSLSSRSSYEQYF.

The chain carries TRBV6-1 and TRBJ1-5, with 11 nucleotides matching TRBD1. CDR3 size: 16 residues. The germline V gene encodes CDR1 MNHNS and CDR2 SASEGT. With V trimmed by 5 bases and J by 10 bases, 13 bases remained unmatched. CDR3 sequence (DNA): TGTGCCAGCAGTCGTACCGGGACAGGGGGTCCCCTCCCCCAGCATTTT. It is translated as CASSRTGTGGPLPQHF.

This clonotype was observed a handful of times. The rearrangement uses TRBV5-1 and TRBJ2-7; 10 nucleotides agree with TRBD2. CDR1 and CDR2 from the germline V gene are SGHRS and YFSETQ. The trim removed 6 bases at V and 3 bases at J, leaving 12 bases unmatched. This CDR3 has 16 residues. Here the CDR3 reads CASTLTASGSIYEQYF. Here the CDR3 DNA reads TGCGCCAGCACCCTCACTGCTAGCGGGAGCATCTACGAGCAGTACTTC.

This clonotype came up many times. V gene TRBV11-3 combines with J gene TRBJ2-1; TRBD2 might be the D (6 bases). The CDR3 is 13 residues long. Germline CDR1 is SGHNT and CDR2 is YENEEA. Trimming removed 0 bases from V and 8 bases from J, with 8 bases in between. The CDR3 DNA sequence: TGTGCCAGCAGCTTAGATGGAGGGTATGAGCAGTTCTTC. This gives the protein CASSLDGGYEQFF.

Only a few counts were recorded for this clonotype. This chain joins TRBV5-1 and TRBJ2-1, with D possibly TRBD1 on 5 matching bases. The CDR3 extends over 16 amino acids. Germline CDR1 SGHRS, CDR2 YFSETQ. Trimming shortened V by 0 bases and J by 5 bases, and 15 bases separated the two germline ends. The CDR3 is CASSLAPGKSNNEQFF. The CDR3 DNA sequence: TGCGCCAGCAGCTTGGCCCCAGGGAAGTCGAACAATGAGCAGTTCTTC.

V and J are TRBV29-1 and TRBJ2-3; 11 bases align to TRBD2. J lost 3 bases, V lost 6 bases, and 8 bases had no gene match. The V gene's germline CDR1 is SQVTM and CDR2 ANQGSEA. This CDR3 region has 15 residues. Here the CDR3 reads CSVKPTSGITDTQYF. CDR3 in DNA: TGCAGCGTAAAACCGACTAGCGGGATAACAGATACGCAGTATTTT.

In its sample, this clonotype was seen a few times. V usage is TRBV28 and J usage is TRBJ1-1, with D possibly being TRBD1 (6 bases). The V end was cut by 6 bases, the J end by 5 bases, with 16 bases between. This CDR3 spans 14 amino acids. Germline lookup yields CDR1 MDHEN and CDR2 SYDVKM. CDR3 protein: CASRFGGLWTEAFF. The CDR3 DNA reads as TGTGCCAGCAGATTTGGGGGCCTATGGACTGAAGCTTTCTTT.

Details on this clonotype: This may stem from a read error, because a much larger clone lies one nucleotide away. This rearrangement joins TRBV12-3 or TRBV12-4 to TRBJ2-5, with D tentatively TRBD2 (6 bases). The CDR3 length is 14 residues. The DNA for the CDR3 is TGTGCCAGCAGTTTCGGAGGGGACCAAGAGGCCCAGTACTTC. This translates into CASSFGGDQEAQYF.

This clonotype was counted only a few times. The V and J genes are TRBV11-2 and TRBJ1-4; tentative D call: TRBD1 (6 bases). V dropped 3 bases and J dropped 6 bases, with 11 bases sitting between them. Per the germline V gene, CDR1 is SGHAT and CDR2 is FQNNGV. The CDR3 is 14 residues long. The CDR3 bases are TGTGCCAGCAGCTTCGTCAGGGGTTATGAAAAACTGTTTTTT. It codes for CASSFVRGYEKLFF.

This clonotype came up a few times. The chain joins TRBV20-1 to TRBJ2-5; D may be TRBD1 (6 bases). The V and J ends lost 1 base and 5 bases respectively, with 14 bases between them. The germline CDR1 and CDR2 sequences are DFQATT and SNEGSKA (reference sequence). The CDR3 is 14 residues long. Here the CDR3 reads CSARVQGSAETQYF. The CDR3 bases are TGCAGTGCTAGAGTTCAGGGGTCGGCCGAGACCCAGTACTTC.

The table lists this clonotype with a few counts. The chain employs TRBV10-3 and TRBJ2-7; 8 positions match TRBD1. V was clipped by 6 bases and J by 2 bases; unmatched bases: 3. The length of the CDR3 is 13 residues. Germline-derived CDR1 and CDR2 are ENHRY and SYGVKD. DNA for the CDR3: TGTGCCATCAGGCCGGGACAGGCCTACGAGCAGTACTTC. This gives the protein CAIRPGQAYEQYF.

Remarks on this clonotype: It may be a read error: a sequence one base away is much more abundant. The rearrangement uses TRBV27 and TRBJ1-1; the match to TRBD1 covers 8 bases. From germline, CDR1 is MNHEY and CDR2 SMNVEV (reference sequence). The CDR3 totals 14 residues. Trimming cost V 6 bases and J 4 bases; bases outside gene matches: 7. The CDR3 loop is CASRFQGATTEAFF. The CDR3 nucleotides are TGTGCCAGCAGGTTCCAGGGGGCGACCACTGAAGCTTTCTTT.

The sample holds a few counts of this clonotype. The rearrangement links TRBV29-1 to TRBJ2-7; 7 nucleotides agree with TRBD2. There are 16 residues in the CDR3. CDR1 and CDR2 (germline): SQVTM, ANQGSEA. Trimming removed 7 bases from V and 2 bases from J; junction bases left unmatched: 17. In DNA form, the CDR3 reads TGCAGCGCCCAAACCTCGCGGACTAGTGGGCCCTACGAGCAGTACTTC. Residues: CSAQTSRTSGPYEQYF.

The chain couples TRBV28 to TRBJ2-7, with a weak D call TRBD2 (7 bases). CDR3 length: 14 residues. Per the germline V gene, CDR1 is MDHEN and CDR2 is SYDVKM. Trimming took 10 bases from V and 7 from J, leaving 23 bases between them. As DNA, the CDR3 is TGTGCCATCCCGAAGGGGGGCCCGGGAGGAGAGCAGTACTTC. Protein: CAIPKGGPGGEQYF.

This sequence joins TRBV3-1 and TRBJ2-5, with D perhaps given as TRBD1 or TRBD2 (5 bases each). Germline CDR1 and CDR2: LGHDT and YNNKEL (reference sequence). V was trimmed by 4 bases and J by 4 bases, leaving 13 bases between them. CDR3 length: 14 residues. The CDR3 loop is CASSLGPAVETQYF. The CDR3 nucleotides are TGTGCCAGCAGCCTGGGACCGGCAGTAGAGACCCAGTACTTC.

This clonotype was observed at least ten times. The chain combines TRBV28 with TRBJ2-4; 9 bases map to TRBD1. Trimming took 3 bases from V and 2 from J; bases not matched to a gene: 14. From germline, CDR1 is MDHEN and CDR2 SYDVKM. CDR3 size: 19 residues. The CDR3 sequence is CASSFVPGQGTRPKNIQYF. CDR3 coding DNA: TGTGCCAGCAGTTTCGTCCCGGGACAGGGCACCCGGCCCAAAAACATTCAGTACTTC.

The J gene is TRBJ2-7, the V gene TRBV5-5; 7 nucleotides agree with TRBD1. V dropped 0 bases and J dropped 0; count of bases not matched to a gene: 6. CDR3 length: 16 amino acids. CDR1 is SGHKS, CDR2 YYEKEE, per germline (reference sequence). CDR3 DNA sequence: TGTGCCAGCAGCTTGGGTACAGGGGTCGCCTCCTACGAGCAGTACTTC. Its translation is CASSLGTGVASYEQYF.

This clonotype turned up a few times. This chain joins TRBV29-1 and TRBJ2-5; TRBD1 aligns across 10 bases. The CDR3 is 14 amino acids. V lost 6 bases and J lost 4; bases outside the gene matches: 8. From germline, CDR1 is SQVTM and CDR2 ANQGSEA. Written as DNA, the CDR3 is TGCAGCGTGACTTTGGGACAGGGGAGAGAGACCCAGTACTTC. Its translation is CSVTLGQGRETQYF.